The rows below give T cell receptor beta chains drawn from one sample of a study of tumor-infiltrating lymphocytes in localized non-small cell lung cancer. TCRdb's table, derived via immunoSEQ multiplex PCR, lists solely in-frame clones and lacks some. The sample lists 13,000 or so clones; approximately 62% were seen once. The sequencing input was uninvolved lung tissue not adjacent to the tumor. The origin of the receptors is a human donor with non-small cell lung cancer. CDR3s include the opening cysteine and the closing phenylalanine or tryptophan. Each record gives: J gene, D gene, V gene, clone size, CDR3 DNA, CDR3 protein. D genes are given only for firm matches. Rows may omit the clone size; those that give it use once, few, many or a size class.

>TRBJ1-3|.|TRBV7-8|.
TGTGCCAGCAGCTTAGTACCAAACACCATATATTTT
CASSLVPNTIYF
>TRBJ1-4|.|TRBV4-3|few
TGCGCCAGCAGCCCACGACATCCCGCCGAAAAACTGTTTTTT
CASSPRHPAEKLFF
>TRBJ2-7|.|TRBV28|.
TGTGCCAGCAGTTCTTGGACAGTTACCTACGAGCAGTACTTC
CASSSWTVTYEQYF
>TRBJ1-2|.|TRBV10-3|.
TGTGCCATCAGTGAGACTCAGACGGCCAATGGCTACACCTTC
CAISETQTANGYTF
>TRBJ2-7|.|TRBV10-3|.
TGTGCCATCAGAAGCGACCGCACCTCCGAGCAGTACTTC
CAIRSDRTSEQYF
>TRBJ1-2|TRBD1|TRBV28|.
TGTGCCAGCAGGAGACAGGGGTATGGCTACACCTTC
CASRRQGYGYTF
>TRBJ2-6|.|TRBV6-4|few
TGTGCCAGCAGTGGTACGACAGCTGGGGCCAACGTCCTGACTTTC
CASSGTTAGANVLTF
>TRBJ2-1|.|TRBV7-2|.
TGTGCCAGCAGCTTAGAGTTTGGGACATACCCCTCCAATGAGCAGTTCTTC
CASSLEFGTYPSNEQFF
>TRBJ1-3|.|TRBV28|once
TGTGCCAGCAGTTTGCAGGGTACTGGAAACACCATATATTTT
CASSLQGTGNTIYF
>TRBJ1-2|.|TRBV6-6|.
TGTGCCAGCAGTTACGGGACGGTCAACTATGGCTACACCTTC
CASSYGTVNYGYTF
>TRBJ1-2|TRBD1|TRBV7-3|.
TGTGCCAGCAGACGGGACAGGGAGGTTCTCACCTTC
CASRRDREVLTF
>TRBJ1-2|TRBD1|TRBV10-3|.
TGTGCCATCAGTGATCAGGACAGGGGGCTAGTAGGCTACACCTTC
CAISDQDRGLVGYTF
>TRBJ2-7|.|TRBV2|.
TGTGCCAGCAGTCGCGGGGGTCAGGGGGGCGAGTACTTC
CASSRGGQGGEYF
>TRBJ2-7|TRBD1|TRBV5-4|.
TGTGCCAGCAGCCTCCGGGACAGGGCAACCTACGAGCAGTACTTC
CASSLRDRATYEQYF
>TRBJ1-6|.|TRBV5-6|.
TGTGCCAGCAGCTTGGTCGAGACGGATAATTCACCCCTCCACTTT
CASSLVETDNSPLHF
>TRBJ2-1|TRBD2|TRBV5-1|medium-sized
TGCGCCAGCAGCTTGGAGAGACTAGCGGGGGGGAATGAGCAGTTCTTC
CASSLERLAGGNEQFF
>TRBJ1-1|.|TRBV5-1|.
TGCGCCAGCAGCCCACGGGTCGACAGGTTTGAAGCTTTCTTT
CASSPRVDRFEAFF
>TRBJ1-2|TRBD1|TRBV5-1|.
TGCGCCAGCAGCGATACAGGGGGTGGCTACACCTTC
CASSDTGGGYTF
>TRBJ2-7|.|TRBV7-2|.
TGTGCCAGCAGCTTCCAGTTACACGCCTACGAGCAGTACTTC
CASSFQLHAYEQYF
>TRBJ2-7|TRBD2|TRBV7-2|.
TGTGCCAGCAGCCCCGGGACTAGCGGGAGGCAGCAGTACTTC
CASSPGTSGRQQYF
>TRBJ1-1|.|TRBV28|.
TGTGCCAGCAGCCCAAATATGAACACTGAAGCTTTCTTT
CASSPNMNTEAFF
>TRBJ2-5|.|TRBV7-8|medium-sized
TGTGCCAGCAGCTATAGCGGCCGAGAGACCCAGTACTTC
CASSYSGRETQYF
>TRBJ1-1|.|TRBV6-5|.
TGTGCCATCAGTGTTGGGGGGGACGGCACTGAAGCTTTCTTT
CAISVGGDGTEAFF
>TRBJ2-5|TRBD2|TRBV9|.
TGTGCCAGCAGCCCCCCGGCGAGAGCGGGAGTCAGGGAGACCCAGTACTTC
CASSPPARAGVRETQYF
>TRBJ1-5|.|TRBV4-3|.
TGCGCCAGCAGCCAAGGGAGGGATCGGCCCCAGCATTTT
CASSQGRDRPQHF
>TRBJ2-2|TRBD1|TRBV7-2|.
TGTGCCAGCAGCTTTCAGGGGGTGAGCGGGGAGCTGTTTTTT
CASSFQGVSGELFF
>TRBJ2-7|.|TRBV4-1|.
TGCGCCAGCAGCTATACAGGGGAGGGCTACGAGCAGTACTTC
CASSYTGEGYEQYF
>TRBJ1-2|.|TRBV28|once
TGTGCCAGCAGTGCCCCGGACGCAGGCTATGGCTACACCTTC
CASSAPDAGYGYTF
>TRBJ1-2|.|TRBV30|once
TGTGCCTGGAGTGACACCTATGGCTACACCTTC
CAWSDTYGYTF
>TRBJ2-5|TRBD1|TRBV27|.
TGTGCCAGCAGTTGGACAGGGAAAGAGACCCAGTACTTC
CASSWTGKETQYF
>TRBJ2-2|.|TRBV28|few
TGTGCCAGCAGTTTACTAGGGGTCACCGGGGAGCTGTTTTTT
CASSLLGVTGELFF
>TRBJ1-2|.|TRBV9|.
TGTGCCAGCAGCGTAGAAGGGACCCAGCCTCCTGATGGCTACACCTTC
CASSVEGTQPPDGYTF
>TRBJ1-2|.|TRBV7-9|.
TGTGCCAGCACCGCCGGTGAGGGGTTCTCTGGCTACACCTTC
CASTAGEGFSGYTF
>TRBJ2-7|TRBD1|TRBV4-3|.
TGCGCCAGCAGCGCCCGACAGGGTGGCTCCTACGAGCAGTACTTC
CASSARQGGSYEQYF
>TRBJ2-1|.|TRBV19|.
TGTGCGTCGGGGGGCGACTACAATGAGCAGTTCTTC
CASGGDYNEQFF
>TRBJ2-7|.|TRBV5-8|.
TGTGCCAGCAGCTTGACAGGATCCTACGAGCAGTACTTC
CASSLTGSYEQYF
>TRBJ2-3|TRBD2|TRBV2|.
TGTGCCAGCAGTGCTGTAGCGGGGAGCACAGATACGCAGTATTTT
CASSAVAGSTDTQYF
>TRBJ2-5|.|TRBV2|few
TGTGCCAGCAGGGGGGTGGAGACCCAGTACTTC
CASRGVETQYF
>TRBJ1-2|.|TRBV7-2|.
TGTGCCAGCAGCTTAGCGCGTCCAAGCTCATATGGCTACACCTTC
CASSLARPSSYGYTF
>TRBJ1-5|.|TRBV28|few
TGTGCCAGCAGTTCGGTGGTTACTAGCTTCAGCAATCAGCCCCAGCATTTT
CASSSVVTSFSNQPQHF
>TRBJ2-3|TRBD2|TRBV28|few
TGTGCCAGCAGTTTTAAAATCGGGGGGTTCTTGGGTACGCAGTATTTT
CASSFKIGGFLGTQYF
>TRBJ1-4|.|TRBV6-5|.
TGTGCCAGCAGTCCTTCCTTGGGGATTGGTGAAAAACTGTTTTTT
CASSPSLGIGEKLFF
>TRBJ2-6|.|TRBV28|.
TGTGCCAGCAGTTCCCTGGGCAGCCGGGCGTCGGGGGCCAACGTCCTGACTTTC
CASSSLGSRASGANVLTF
>TRBJ2-1|.|TRBV25-1|.
TGTGCCAGCAGTGCGGGACCGAACTCCTACAATGAGCAGTTCTTC
CASSAGPNSYNEQFF
>TRBJ1-2|TRBD1|TRBV7-2|.
TGTGCCAGCAGCCAATACTCCGGACAGGCCAATGGCTACACCTTC
CASSQYSGQANGYTF
>TRBJ2-3|.|TRBV25-1|.
TGTGCCAGCAGGAACACAGATACGCAGTATTTT
CASRNTDTQYF
>TRBJ2-7|TRBD2|TRBV28|.
TGTGCCAGCAGTTTCCCCGGGAGGGGCCCCTACGAGCAGTACTTC
CASSFPGRGPYEQYF
>TRBJ1-1|.|TRBV6-1|.
TGTGCCAGCAGATTTGCGAACACTGAAGCTTTCTTT
CASRFANTEAFF
>TRBJ1-1|.|TRBV20-1|.
TGCAGTGCTAGAACCGGGACAATAGCTTTCTTT
CSARTGTIAFF
>TRBJ1-6|.|TRBV28|few
TGTGCCAGCAGCTTTATAAGGTCCCAAGGTAATTCACCCCTCCACTTT
CASSFIRSQGNSPLHF
>TRBJ2-4|.|TRBV14|.
TGTGCCAGCAGCCAAGCCTGGGGCCTAGCCAAAAACATTCAGTACTTC
CASSQAWGLAKNIQYF
>TRBJ1-2|TRBD1|TRBV28|.
TGTGCCAGCATCGGGGACAGGGGGCTTGCATTTCGGGGCTACACCTTC
CASIGDRGLAFRGYTF
>TRBJ1-3|.|TRBV5-6|.
TGTGCCAGCGACAGGTTTTCCTCTGGAAACACCATATATTTT
CASDRFSSGNTIYF
>TRBJ1-1|.|TRBV2|.
TGTGCCAGCACTCTGCAGGGTGGTCGCACTGAAGCTTTCTTT
CASTLQGGRTEAFF